Given below is one TCR beta chain in context. Its antigen remains unidentified. This record comes from a study of vaccination and CD4 T cells after COVID-19. The length of the CDR3 is 16 residues. The junction had 8 bases not matched to a gene; V was cut back by 3 bases and J by 2 bases. Germline CDR1 SGHRS, CDR2 YFSETQ. Treatment indicated: roughly nine-day PBMC culture with coronavirus spike peptide pools or control peptides (ViraFEST assay). Antigen-specific T cells were expanded with peptide pools by ViraFEST, and TCRs were then sequenced. Wells that each held around 2 million PBMCs were cultured with approximately 10 IU/ml IL-2 and 7.5 to 10 ug/ml peptide pools. Days 3 and 7 saw half the medium swapped for fresh IL-2 medium. The Oncomine TCR Beta short-read assay sequenced DNA from cultured CD4+ T cells. Genomic DNA was isolated from CD4+ T cells that had been cultured. One entry per CDR3 protein results from TCRdb running MiXCR on the PCR reads. The repertoire holds 11,000 to 15,000 distinct CDR3 sequences, around 53% seen once, with 12% in the top ten.

V is TRBV5-1 and J is TRBJ2-1, with TRBD2 matching over 7 bases. The sequence was obtained from a human donor who had recovered from COVID-19. The specimen was CD4+ T cells from blood, cultured in vitro. The CDR3 loop is CASSSTAGTAYNEQFF. The DNA of the CDR3 is TGCGCCAGCAGCTCAACAGCGGGAACCGCCTACAATGAGCAGTTCTTC.